This TCR beta chain was captured by sequencing in a study of T cell clonotyping in hematopoietic cell transplantation. Study-level background: Pretransplant recipient samples were taken after cytoreduction.

CDR3 length: 16 residues. V was clipped by 1 base and J by 1 base, with 14 bases between them. Germline V lookup: CDR1 SGHRS, CDR2 YFSETQ. Indicated time point: recipient sample about 28 days before transplant, after cytoreduction. Clones were read by immunoSEQ multiplex PCR, and TCRdb kept only the in-frame ones, dropping some. Among approximately 42,000 clones listed, about 85% were seen once. Findings and caveats of the study: Few recipient clonotypes overlapped donors; over 95% were de novo at given depth. Cells were unsorted, so CD4 and CD8 contributions were not separated.

Note on this clone: Its antigen remains unknown.

The source is a man aged 60 to 75 with acute myeloid leukemia. Some clones in this sample may be carry-over from other donors' samples. The sequencing used peripheral blood mononuclear cells, collected before stem cell transplant. J is TRBJ1-1 and V is TRBV5-1; D not resolved. CDR3 protein: CASSLLPSGGNTEAFF. For the CDR3, the DNA is TGCGCCAGCAGCTTGCTTCCGTCCGGTGGGAACACTGAAGCTTTCTTT.